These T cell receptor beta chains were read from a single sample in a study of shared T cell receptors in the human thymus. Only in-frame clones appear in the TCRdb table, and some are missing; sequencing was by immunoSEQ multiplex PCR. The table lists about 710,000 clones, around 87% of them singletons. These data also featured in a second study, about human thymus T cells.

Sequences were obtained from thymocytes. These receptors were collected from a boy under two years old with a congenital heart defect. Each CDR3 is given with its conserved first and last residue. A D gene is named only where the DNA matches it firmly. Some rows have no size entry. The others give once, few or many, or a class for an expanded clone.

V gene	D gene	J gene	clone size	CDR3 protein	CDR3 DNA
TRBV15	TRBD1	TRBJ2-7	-	CATRQGKEQYF	TGTGCCACAAGACAGGGTAAAGAGCAGTACTTC
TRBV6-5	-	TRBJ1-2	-	CASSYSIQGGKYGYTF	TGTGCCAGCAGTTACTCGATTCAGGGAGGGAAGTATGGCTACACCTTC
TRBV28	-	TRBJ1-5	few	CASSFFRQGQHF	TGTGCCAGCAGTTTCTTTCGGCAGGGACAGCATTTT
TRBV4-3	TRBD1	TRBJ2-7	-	CASRKTRDRETPLGYEQYF	TGCGCCAGCAGGAAGACCCGGGACAGGGAAACCCCCCTCGGGTACGAGCAGTACTTC
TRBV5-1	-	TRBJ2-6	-	CASSLDSWTAGSGANVLTF	TGCGCCAGCAGCTTGGACTCGTGGACGGCGGGCTCTGGGGCCAACGTCCTGACTTTC
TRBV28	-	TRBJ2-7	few	CAIRASQRKPYEQYF	TGTGCCATCCGGGCGAGCCAGCGGAAGCCTTACGAGCAGTACTTC
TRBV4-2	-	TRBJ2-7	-	CASSQDPQGRSSYEQYF	TGTGCCAGCAGCCAAGATCCGCAGGGTCGTAGCTCCTACGAGCAGTACTTC
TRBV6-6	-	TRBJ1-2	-	CASIPGRFYGYTF	TGTGCCAGCATCCCAGGGAGGTTCTATGGCTACACCTTC
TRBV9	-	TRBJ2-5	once	CASSDEGEETQYF	TGTGCCAGCAGCGATGAGGGAGAAGAGACCCAGTACTTC
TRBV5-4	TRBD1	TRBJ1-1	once	CASSLYRTGSTEAFF	TGTGCCAGCAGCTTGTATAGGACAGGGAGTACTGAAGCTTTCTTT
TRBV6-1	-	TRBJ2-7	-	CASSHRVSFGEQYF	TGTGCCAGCAGCCACAGGGTTTCGTTCGGCGAGCAGTACTTC
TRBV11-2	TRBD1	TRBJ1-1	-	CASSGAEATGRNTEAFF	TGTGCCAGCAGTGGAGCAGAAGCGACAGGGAGGAACACTGAAGCTTTCTTT
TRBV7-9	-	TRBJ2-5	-	CASSPTTRSQETQYF	TGTGCCAGCAGCCCCACGACTAGATCCCAAGAGACCCAGTACTTC
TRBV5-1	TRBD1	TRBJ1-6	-	CASSSGTANSPLHF	TGCGCCAGCAGCTCAGGGACAGCAAATTCACCCCTCCACTTT
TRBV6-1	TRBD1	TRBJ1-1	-	CASSIRTGQNTEAFF	TGTGCCAGCAGTATCCGGACAGGGCAGAACACTGAAGCTTTCTTT
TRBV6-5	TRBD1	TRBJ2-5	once	CASSYGTGLQETQYF	TGTGCCAGCAGTTACGGGACAGGACTACAAGAGACCCAGTACTTC